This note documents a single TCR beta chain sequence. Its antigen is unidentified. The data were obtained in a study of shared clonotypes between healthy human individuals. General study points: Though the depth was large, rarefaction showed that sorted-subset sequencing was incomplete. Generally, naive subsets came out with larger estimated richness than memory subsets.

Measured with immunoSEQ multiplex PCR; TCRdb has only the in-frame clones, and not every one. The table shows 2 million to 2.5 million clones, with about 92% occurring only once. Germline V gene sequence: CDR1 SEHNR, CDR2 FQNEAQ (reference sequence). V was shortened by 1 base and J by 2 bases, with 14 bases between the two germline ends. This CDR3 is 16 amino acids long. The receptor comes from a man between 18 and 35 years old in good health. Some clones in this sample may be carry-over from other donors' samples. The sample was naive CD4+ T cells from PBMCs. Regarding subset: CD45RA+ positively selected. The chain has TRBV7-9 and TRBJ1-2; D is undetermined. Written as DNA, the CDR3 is TGTGCCAGCAGCTTAGGGGCTCCGGCACCAAACTATGGCTACACCTTC. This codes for CASSLGAPAPNYGYTF.